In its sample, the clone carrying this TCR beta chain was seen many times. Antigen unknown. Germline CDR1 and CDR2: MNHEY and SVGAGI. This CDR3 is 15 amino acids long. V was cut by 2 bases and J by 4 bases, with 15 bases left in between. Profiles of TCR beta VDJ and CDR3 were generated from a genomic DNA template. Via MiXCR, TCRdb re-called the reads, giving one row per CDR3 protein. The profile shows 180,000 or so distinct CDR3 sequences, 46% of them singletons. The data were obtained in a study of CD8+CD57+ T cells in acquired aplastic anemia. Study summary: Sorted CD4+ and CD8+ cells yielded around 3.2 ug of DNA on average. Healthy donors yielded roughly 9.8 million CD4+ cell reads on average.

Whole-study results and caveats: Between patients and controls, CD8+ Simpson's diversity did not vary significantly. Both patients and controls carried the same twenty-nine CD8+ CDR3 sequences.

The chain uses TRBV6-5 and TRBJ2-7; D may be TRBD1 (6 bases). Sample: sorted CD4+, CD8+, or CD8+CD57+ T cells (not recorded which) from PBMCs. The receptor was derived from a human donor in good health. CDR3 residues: CASSYEAGEGYEQYF. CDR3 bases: TGTGCCAGCAGTTACGAGGCAGGGGAAGGTTACGAGCAGTACTTC.